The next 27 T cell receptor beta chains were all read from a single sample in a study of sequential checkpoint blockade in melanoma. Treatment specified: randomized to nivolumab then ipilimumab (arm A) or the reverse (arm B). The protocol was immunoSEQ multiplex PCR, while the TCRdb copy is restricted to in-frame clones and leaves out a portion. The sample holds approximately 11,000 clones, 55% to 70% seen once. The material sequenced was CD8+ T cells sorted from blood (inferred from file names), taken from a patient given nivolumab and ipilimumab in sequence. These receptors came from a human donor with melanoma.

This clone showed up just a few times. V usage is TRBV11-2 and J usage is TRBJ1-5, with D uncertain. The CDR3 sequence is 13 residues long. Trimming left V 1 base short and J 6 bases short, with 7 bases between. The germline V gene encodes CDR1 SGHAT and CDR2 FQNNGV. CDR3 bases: TGTGCCAGCAGCTTAGTCGCGGGTCAGCCCCAGCATTTT. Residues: CASSLVAGQPQHF.

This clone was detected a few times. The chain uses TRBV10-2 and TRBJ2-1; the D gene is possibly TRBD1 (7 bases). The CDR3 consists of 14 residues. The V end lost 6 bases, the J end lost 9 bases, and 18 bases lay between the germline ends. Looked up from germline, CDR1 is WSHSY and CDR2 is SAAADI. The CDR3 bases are TGCGCCAGCAGCATACTTGGCAGGGGGGTTGAGCAGTTCTTC. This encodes CASSILGRGVEQFF.

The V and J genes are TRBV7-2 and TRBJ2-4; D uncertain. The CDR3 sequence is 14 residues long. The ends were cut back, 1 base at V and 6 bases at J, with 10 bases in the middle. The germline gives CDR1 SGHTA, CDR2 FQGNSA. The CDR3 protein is CASSLGGVRNIQYF. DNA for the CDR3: TGTGCCAGCAGCTTAGGAGGAGTGAGAAACATTCAGTACTTC. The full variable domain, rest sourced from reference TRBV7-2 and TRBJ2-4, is GAGVSQSPSNKVTEKGKDVELRCDPISGHTALYWYRQSLGQGLEFLIYFQGNSAPDKSGLPSDRFSAERTGGSVSTLTIQRTQQEDSAVYLCASSLGGVRNIQYFGAGTRLSVL.

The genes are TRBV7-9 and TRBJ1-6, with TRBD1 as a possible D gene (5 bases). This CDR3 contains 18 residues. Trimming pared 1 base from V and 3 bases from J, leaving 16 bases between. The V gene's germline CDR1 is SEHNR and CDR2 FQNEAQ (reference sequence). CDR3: CASSLDDSPTVYNSPLHF. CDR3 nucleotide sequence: TGTGCCAGCAGCTTAGACGACAGCCCTACCGTCTATAATTCACCCCTCCACTTT.

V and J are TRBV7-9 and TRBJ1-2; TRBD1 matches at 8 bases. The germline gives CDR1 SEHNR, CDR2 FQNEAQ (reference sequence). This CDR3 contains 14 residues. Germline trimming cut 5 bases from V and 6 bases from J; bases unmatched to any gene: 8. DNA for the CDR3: TGTGCCAGCAGCGCCTGGACAGGGCTGGATGGCTACACCTTC. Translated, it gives CASSAWTGLDGYTF.

The chain's CDR3 is CASKGAETQYF. CDR3 bases: TGCGCCAGCAAAGGGGCGGAGACCCAGTACTTC. The chain recombines TRBV23-1 with TRBJ2-5; possibly TRBD1 for D (5 bases). TRBV23-1 is sorted into the ORF group, with uncertain function. V was cut by 7 bases and J by 5 bases, with 8 bases left in between. This CDR3 comprises 11 residues.

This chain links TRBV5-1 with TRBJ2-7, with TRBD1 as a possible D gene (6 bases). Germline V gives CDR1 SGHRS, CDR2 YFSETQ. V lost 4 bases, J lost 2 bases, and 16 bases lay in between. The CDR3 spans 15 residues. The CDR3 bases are TGCGCCAGCAGCCCCGGGCAGGGGAGACCCTACGAGCAGTACTTC. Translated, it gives CASSPGQGRPYEQYF.

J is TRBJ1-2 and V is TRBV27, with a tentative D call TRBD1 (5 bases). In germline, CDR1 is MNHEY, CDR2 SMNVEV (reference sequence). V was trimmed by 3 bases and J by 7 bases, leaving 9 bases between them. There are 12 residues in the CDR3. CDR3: CASSFQGSGYTF. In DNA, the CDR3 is TGTGCCAGCAGTTTTCAGGGTAGTGGCTACACCTTC.

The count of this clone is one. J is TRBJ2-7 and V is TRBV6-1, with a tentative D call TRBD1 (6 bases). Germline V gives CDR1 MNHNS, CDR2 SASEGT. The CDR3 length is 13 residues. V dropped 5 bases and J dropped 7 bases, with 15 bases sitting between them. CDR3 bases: TGTGCCAGCAGTCGGGACACCGTCTTAGAGCAGTACTTC. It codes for CASSRDTVLEQYF.

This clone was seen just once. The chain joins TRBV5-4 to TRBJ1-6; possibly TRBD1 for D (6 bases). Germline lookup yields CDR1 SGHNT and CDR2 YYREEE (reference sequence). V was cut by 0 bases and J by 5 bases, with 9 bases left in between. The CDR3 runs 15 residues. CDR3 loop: CASSLVTGNNSPLHF. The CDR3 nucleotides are TGTGCCAGCAGCTTGGTGACAGGCAATAATTCACCCCTCCACTTT.

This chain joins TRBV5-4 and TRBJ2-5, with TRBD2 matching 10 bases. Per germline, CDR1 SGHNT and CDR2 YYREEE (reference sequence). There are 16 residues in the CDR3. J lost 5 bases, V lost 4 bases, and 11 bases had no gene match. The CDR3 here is CASSAGLASLAETQYF. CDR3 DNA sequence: TGTGCCAGCAGCGCGGGACTAGCGTCCCTGGCGGAGACCCAGTACTTC.

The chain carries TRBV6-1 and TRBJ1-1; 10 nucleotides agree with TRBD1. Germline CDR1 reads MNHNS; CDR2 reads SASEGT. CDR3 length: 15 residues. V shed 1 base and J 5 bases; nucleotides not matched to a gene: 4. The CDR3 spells CASSEGTGGGTEAFF. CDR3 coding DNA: TGTGCCAGCAGTGAAGGGACAGGGGGTGGAACTGAAGCTTTCTTT.

In nucleotides, the CDR3 is TGTGCCAGCAGCGGACTAGCGGGACTTAATGAGCAGTTCTTC. Its translation: CASSGLAGLNEQFF. J is TRBJ2-1 and V is TRBV4-2; 12 nucleotides align to TRBD2. J was trimmed by 7 bases and V by 5 bases; bases with no gene match: 3. The CDR3 consists of 14 residues. Per germline, CDR1 LGHNA and CDR2 YNFKEQ.

The CDR3 DNA follows: TGTGCCAGCAGTTACCATCTCGGACAGTCCTTCCTGGGTGAGCAGTACTTC. Translating gives CASSYHLGQSFLGEQYF. The rearrangement joins TRBV27 to TRBJ2-7; D is possibly TRBD1 (6 bases). This CDR3 has 17 residues. V was pared by 4 bases and J by 7 bases, with 26 bases between. Germline CDR1 reads MNHEY; CDR2 reads SMNVEV (reference sequence).

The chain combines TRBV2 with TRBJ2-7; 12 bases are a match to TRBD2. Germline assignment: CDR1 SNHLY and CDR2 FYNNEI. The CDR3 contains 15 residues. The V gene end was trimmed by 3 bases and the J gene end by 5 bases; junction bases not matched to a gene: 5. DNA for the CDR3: TGTGCCAGCAGTGAGACTAGCGGGAGAGCCCACGAGCAGTACTTC. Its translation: CASSETSGRAHEQYF.

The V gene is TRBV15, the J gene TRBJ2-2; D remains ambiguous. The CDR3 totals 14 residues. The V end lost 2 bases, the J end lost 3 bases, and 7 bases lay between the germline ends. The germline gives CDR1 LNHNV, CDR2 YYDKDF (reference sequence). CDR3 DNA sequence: TGTGCCACCAGCAGAACCAGTTACACCGGGGAGCTGTTTTTT. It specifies CATSRTSYTGELFF.

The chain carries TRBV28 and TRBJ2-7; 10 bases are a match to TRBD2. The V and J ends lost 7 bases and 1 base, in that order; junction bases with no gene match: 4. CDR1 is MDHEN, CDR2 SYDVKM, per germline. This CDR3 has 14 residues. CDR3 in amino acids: CASKYSGRSYEQYF. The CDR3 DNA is TGTGCCAGCAAATATAGCGGGAGGTCCTACGAGCAGTACTTC.

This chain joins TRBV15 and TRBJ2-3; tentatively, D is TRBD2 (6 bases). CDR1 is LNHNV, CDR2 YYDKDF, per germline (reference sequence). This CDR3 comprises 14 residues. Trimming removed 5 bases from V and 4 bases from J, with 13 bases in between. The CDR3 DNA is TGTGCCACCAGCGGTTGGACTATTGCAGATACGCAGTATTTT. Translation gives CATSGWTIADTQYF. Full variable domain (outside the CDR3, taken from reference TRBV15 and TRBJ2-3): DAMVIQNPRYQVTQFGKPVTLSCSQTLNHNVMYWYQQKSSQAPKLLFHYYDKDFNNEADTPDNFQSRRPNTSFCFLDIRSPGLGDTAMYLCATSGWTIADTQYFGPGTRLTVL.

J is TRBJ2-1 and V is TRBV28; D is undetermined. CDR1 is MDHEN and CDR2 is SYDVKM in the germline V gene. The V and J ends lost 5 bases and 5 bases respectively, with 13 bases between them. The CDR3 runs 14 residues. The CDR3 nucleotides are TGTGCCAGCAGTCCCAGGATCGCCCACAATGAGCAGTTCTTC. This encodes CASSPRIAHNEQFF.

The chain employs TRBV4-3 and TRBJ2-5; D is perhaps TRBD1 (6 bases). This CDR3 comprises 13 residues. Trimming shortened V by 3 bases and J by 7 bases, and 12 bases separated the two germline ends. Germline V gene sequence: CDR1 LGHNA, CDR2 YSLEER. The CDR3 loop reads CASSQVQGWTQYF. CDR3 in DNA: TGCGCCAGCAGCCAGGTACAGGGCTGGACCCAGTACTTC.

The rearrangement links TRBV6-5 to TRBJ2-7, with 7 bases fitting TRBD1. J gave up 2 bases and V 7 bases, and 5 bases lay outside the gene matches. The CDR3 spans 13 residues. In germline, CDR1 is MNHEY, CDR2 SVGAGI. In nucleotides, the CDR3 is TGTGCCAGCACTTCAGGGACAGCCTACGAGCAGTACTTC. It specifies CASTSGTAYEQYF.

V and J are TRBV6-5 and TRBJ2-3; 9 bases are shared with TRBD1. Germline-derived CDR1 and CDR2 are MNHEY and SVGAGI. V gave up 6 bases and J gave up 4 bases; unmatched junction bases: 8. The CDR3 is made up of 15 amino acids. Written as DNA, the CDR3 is TGTGCCAGCAGCCCCGGACAGGGGTTAGCAGATACGCAGTATTTT. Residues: CASSPGQGLADTQYF.

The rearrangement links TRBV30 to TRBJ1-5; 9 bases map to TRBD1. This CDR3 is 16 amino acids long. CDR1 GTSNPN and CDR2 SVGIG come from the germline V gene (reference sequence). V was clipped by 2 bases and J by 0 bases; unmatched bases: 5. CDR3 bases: TGTGCCTGGAGTACCCGGACAGGGGCTAGCAATCAGCCCCAGCATTTT. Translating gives CAWSTRTGASNQPQHF. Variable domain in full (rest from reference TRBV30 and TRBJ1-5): SQTIHQWPATLVQPVGSPLSLECTVEGTSNPNLYWYRQAAGRGLQLLFYSVGIGQISSEVPQNLSASRPQDRQFILSSKKLLLSDSGFYLCAWSTRTGASNQPQHFGDGTRLSIL.

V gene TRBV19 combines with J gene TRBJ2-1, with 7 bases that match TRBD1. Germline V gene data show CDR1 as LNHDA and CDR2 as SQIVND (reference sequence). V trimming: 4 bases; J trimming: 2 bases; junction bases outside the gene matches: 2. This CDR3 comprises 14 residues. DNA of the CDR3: TGTGCCAGTAGTACCGGGACAGCCTACAATGAGCAGTTCTTC. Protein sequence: CASSTGTAYNEQFF.

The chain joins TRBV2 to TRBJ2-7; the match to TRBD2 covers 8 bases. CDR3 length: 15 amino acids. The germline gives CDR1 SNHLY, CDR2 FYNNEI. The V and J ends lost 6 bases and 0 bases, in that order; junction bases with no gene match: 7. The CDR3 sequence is CASRGSSGFSYEQYF. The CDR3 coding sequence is TGTGCCAGCAGGGGGTCTAGCGGGTTCTCCTACGAGCAGTACTTC.

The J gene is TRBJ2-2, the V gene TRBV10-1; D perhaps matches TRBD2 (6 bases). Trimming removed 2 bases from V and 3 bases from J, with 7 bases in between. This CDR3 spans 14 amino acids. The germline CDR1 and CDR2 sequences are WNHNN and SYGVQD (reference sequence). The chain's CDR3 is CASSEAGHTGELFF. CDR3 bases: TGCGCCAGCAGTGAGGCGGGGCACACCGGGGAGCTGTTTTTT.

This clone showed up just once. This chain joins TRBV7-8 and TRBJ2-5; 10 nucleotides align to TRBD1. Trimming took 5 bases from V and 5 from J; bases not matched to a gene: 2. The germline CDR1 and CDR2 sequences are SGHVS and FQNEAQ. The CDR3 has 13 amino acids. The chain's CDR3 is CASSRDRGETQYF. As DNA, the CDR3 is TGTGCCAGCAGCCGGGACAGGGGTGAGACCCAGTACTTC.